The sample holds one count of the clone carrying this T cell receptor (beta chain). These data come from a study of blood T cell repertoires in COVID-19. Study-wide context: Italy, Spain and the United States were the sources of the convalescent and acute COVID-19 samples. From T cells, B-cell-depleted T cells, or PBMCs came the material, which was cDNA or gDNA.

In the authors' workflow: Quantification of nucleated cells was approximated via reference gene primer amplification. Assay used: immunoSEQ multiplex PCR; TCRdb lists only in-frame clones, some missing. Clonal size and the V and J genes are those of that table, whereas D and trimming came from the DNA. This sample carries 200,000 to 250,000 clones, around 90% of them seen once, and the ten largest clones take 6% to 9%. V was trimmed by 2 bases and J by 5 bases, leaving 10 bases between them. CDR1 is SGHRS, CDR2 YFSETQ, per germline. This CDR3 is built from 13 residues. The sequencing input was peripheral blood. The TCR comes from a woman between 65 and 79 years old with active or convalescent COVID-19. This chain uses TRBV5-1 with TRBJ2-5; the D gene is possibly TRBD2 (6 bases). The CDR3 spells CASSFVGGETQYF. The CDR3 nucleotides are TGCGCCAGCAGCTTTGTTGGGGGGGAGACCCAGTACTTC.